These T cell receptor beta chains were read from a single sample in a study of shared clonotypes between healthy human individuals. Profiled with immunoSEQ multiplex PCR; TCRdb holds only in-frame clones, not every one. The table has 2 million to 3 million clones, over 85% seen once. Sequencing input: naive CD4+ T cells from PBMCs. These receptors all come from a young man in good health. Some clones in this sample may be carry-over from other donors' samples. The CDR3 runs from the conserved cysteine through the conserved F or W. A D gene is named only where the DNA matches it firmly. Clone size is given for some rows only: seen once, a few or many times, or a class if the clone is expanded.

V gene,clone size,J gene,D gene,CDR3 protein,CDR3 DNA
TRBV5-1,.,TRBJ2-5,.,CASSADNQETQYF,TGCGCCAGCAGCGCGGATAATCAAGAGACCCAGTACTTC
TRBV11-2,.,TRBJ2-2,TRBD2,CASSFTAGVGTGELFF,TGTGCCAGCAGCTTCACAGCGGGAGTGGGCACCGGGGAGCTGTTTTTT
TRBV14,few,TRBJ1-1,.,CASSQESGPRAFF,TGTGCCAGCAGCCAAGAGAGCGGTCCGCGAGCTTTCTTT
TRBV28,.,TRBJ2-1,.,CASRGRSPKQFF,TGTGCCAGCAGGGGCCGCTCCCCAAAGCAGTTCTTC
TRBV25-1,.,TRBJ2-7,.,CASSSSEQYF,TGTGCCAGCAGCTCCTCCGAGCAGTACTTC
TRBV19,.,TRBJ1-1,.,CASSNRAGPEAFF,TGTGCCAGTAGTAACCGGGCGGGCCCTGAAGCTTTCTTT
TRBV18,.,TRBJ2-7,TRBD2,CASSPPGGVQYF,TGTGCCAGCTCACCACCGGGAGGGGTGCAGTACTTC
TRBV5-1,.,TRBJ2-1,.,CASSLPSYNEQFF,TGCGCCAGCAGCTTGCCTAGCTACAATGAGCAGTTCTTC
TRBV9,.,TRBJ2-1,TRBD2,CASSVKGTSVYNEQFF,TGTGCCAGCAGCGTAAAAGGGACTAGCGTCTACAATGAGCAGTTCTTC
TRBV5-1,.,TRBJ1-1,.,CASSLDAGNREAFF,TGCGCCAGCAGCTTGGATGCAGGGAACCGTGAAGCTTTCTTT
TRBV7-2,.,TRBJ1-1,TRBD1,CASSWDRGSTEAFF,TGTGCCAGCAGCTGGGACAGGGGGTCGACTGAAGCTTTCTTT
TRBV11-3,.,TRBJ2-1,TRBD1,CASSQPGQGSNEQFF,TGTGCCAGCAGCCAGCCGGGACAGGGTAGCAATGAGCAGTTCTTC
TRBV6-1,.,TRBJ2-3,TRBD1,CASRFDRGLIDTQYF,TGTGCCAGCAGGTTCGACAGGGGGCTAATTGATACGCAGTATTTT
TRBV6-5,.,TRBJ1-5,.,CASSDIISQPQHF,TGTGCCAGCAGTGACATTATTTCGCAGCCCCAGCATTTT
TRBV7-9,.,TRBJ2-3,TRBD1,CASSPPRQGGSTDTQYF,TGTGCCAGCAGCCCCCCCCGACAGGGGGGTAGCACAGATACGCAGTATTTT
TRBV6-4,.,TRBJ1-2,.,CAIHYLGGGARSGYTF,TGTGCCATCCATTATCTCGGGGGTGGTGCTCGTAGTGGCTACACCTTC
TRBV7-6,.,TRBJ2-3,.,CASSLSLALRTQYF,TGTGCCAGCAGCTTAAGTTTGGCCCTACGAACGCAGTATTTT
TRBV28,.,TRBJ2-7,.,CASSLGQTYEQYF,TGTGCCAGCAGTCTCGGACAGACCTACGAGCAGTACTTC
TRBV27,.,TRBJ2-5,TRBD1,CASGYSGTGKGETQYF,TGTGCCAGCGGATATTCCGGGACAGGGAAGGGGGAGACCCAGTACTTC
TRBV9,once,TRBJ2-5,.,CASSVGPPEETQYF,TGTGCCAGCAGCGTAGGCCCCCCAGAGGAGACCCAGTACTTC
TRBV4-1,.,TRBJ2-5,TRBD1,CASSQAGTGRETQYF,TGCGCCAGCAGCCAAGCTGGGACAGGGCGAGAGACCCAGTACTTC
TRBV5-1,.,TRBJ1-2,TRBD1,CASSLAGGQGYGYTF,TGCGCCAGCAGCTTGGCCGGAGGACAGGGGTATGGCTACACCTTC
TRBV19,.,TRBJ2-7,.,CASSHHGQQYTYEQYF,TGTGCCAGTAGCCACCACGGGCAGCAATATACCTACGAGCAGTACTTC
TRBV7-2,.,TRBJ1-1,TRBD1,CASSRTGLSTEAFF,TGTGCCAGCAGCCGGACAGGGCTAAGCACTGAAGCTTTCTTT
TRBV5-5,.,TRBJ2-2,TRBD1,CASRRTPGGETGELFF,TGTGCCAGCAGACGAACTCCAGGGGGCGAAACCGGGGAGCTGTTTTTT
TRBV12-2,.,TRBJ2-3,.,CASRLDEPIRTPDRSTQYF,TGTGCAAGTCGCTTAGACGAACCTATACGGACGCCCGATCGCAGTACGCAGTATTTT
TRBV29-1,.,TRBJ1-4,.,CTFTSGSEKLFF,TGCACCTTTACCTCGGGAAGTGAAAAACTGTTTTTT
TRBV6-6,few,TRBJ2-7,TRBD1,CASSSGTGGYEQYF,TGTGCCAGCAGTTCCGGGACAGGGGGCTACGAGCAGTACTTC
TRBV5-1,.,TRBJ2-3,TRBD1,CASSSRTGNTDTQYF,TGCGCCAGCAGCTCGAGGACAGGAAACACAGATACGCAGTATTTT
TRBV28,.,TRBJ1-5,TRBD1,CASSSRTGMYQPQHF,TGTGCCAGCAGTTCACGGACAGGGATGTATCAGCCCCAGCATTTT
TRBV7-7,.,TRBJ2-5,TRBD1,CASSPGTAKETQYF,TGTGCCAGCAGCCCCGGGACAGCTAAAGAGACCCAGTACTTC
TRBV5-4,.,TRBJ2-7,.,CASSLGSGGSEQYF,TGTGCCAGCAGCTTGGGATCTGGGGGCTCCGAGCAGTACTTC
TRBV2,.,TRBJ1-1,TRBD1,CASSEQGQRAFF,TGTGCCAGCAGTGAGCAGGGACAGAGGGCTTTCTTT
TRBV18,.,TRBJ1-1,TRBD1,CASSPPAQGGYTEAFF,TGTGCCAGCTCACCACCGGCGCAGGGGGGATACACTGAAGCTTTCTTT
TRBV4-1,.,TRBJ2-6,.,CASSQESASGANVLTF,TGCGCCAGCAGCCAAGAATCGGCCTCTGGGGCCAACGTCCTGACTTTC
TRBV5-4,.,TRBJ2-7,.,CASSPGLREQYF,TGTGCCAGCAGCCCGGGCCTTCGCGAGCAGTACTTC
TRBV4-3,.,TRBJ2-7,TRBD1,CASSQGDRDYEQYF,TGCGCCAGCAGCCAAGGGGACAGGGACTACGAGCAGTACTTC